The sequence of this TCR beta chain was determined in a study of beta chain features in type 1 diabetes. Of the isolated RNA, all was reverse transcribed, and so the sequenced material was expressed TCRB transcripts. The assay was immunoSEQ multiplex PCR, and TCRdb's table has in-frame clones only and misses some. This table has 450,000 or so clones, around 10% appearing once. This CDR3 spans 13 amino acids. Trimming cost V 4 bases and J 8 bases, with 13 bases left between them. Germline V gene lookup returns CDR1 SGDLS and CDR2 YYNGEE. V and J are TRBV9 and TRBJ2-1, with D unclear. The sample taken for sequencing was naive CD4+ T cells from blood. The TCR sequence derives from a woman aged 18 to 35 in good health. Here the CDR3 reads CASSYTAWDEQFF. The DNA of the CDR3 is TGTGCCAGCAGCTACACTGCCTGGGATGAGCAGTTCTTC. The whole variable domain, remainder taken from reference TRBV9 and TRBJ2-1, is DSGVTQTPKHLITATGQRVTLRCSPRSGDLSVYWYQQSLDQGLQFLIQYYNGEERAKGNILERFSAQQFPDLHSELNLSSLELGDSALYFCASSYTAWDEQFFGPGTRLTVL.